This section outlines one TCR beta chain sequence together with its context. This sample was taken from a study of blood T cell repertoires in COVID-19. Study information: Sites across the United States, Italy and Spain contributed samples from acute and convalescent COVID-19. Sample material is recorded as cDNA or gDNA derived from T cells, B-cell-depleted T cells, or PBMCs.

This CDR3 is built from 15 residues. Germline loops: CDR1 SGDLS, CDR2 YYNGEE. Unmatched junction bases numbered 5, after V lost 3 bases and J lost 2 bases. In the source study's methods: Reference gene primer amplification in the assay estimated nucleated cell counts. Data came from immunoSEQ multiplex PCR; TCRdb stores just in-frame clones and leaves some out. The V and J calls and clone size come from that table; D and trimming were worked out from the DNA. The sample lists about 310,000 clones; roughly 87% were seen once. The chain combines TRBV9 with TRBJ2-1, with TRBD2 identical over 7 bases. The sample comprised peripheral blood. The receptor's source is a man aged 45-65 years with active or convalescent COVID-19. The CDR3 region has the DNA TGTGCCAGCAGCGGGGGGGGATCGCCCTACAATGAGCAGTTCTTC. Translation: CASSGGGSPYNEQFF.